The 32 T cell receptor beta chains given below trace back to one sample, sequenced in a study of cytomegalovirus exposure and HLA in healthy donors. PCR amplification relied on 60 Vbeta primers (plus 13 Jbeta primers). Libraries were prepared by immunoSEQ multiplex PCR; TCRdb keeps only in-frame clonotypes and omits some of them. The data show about 190,000 clones, 60% to 85% seen once. The source material was PBMCs. All receptors come from a woman under 30 in good health and CMV-seronegative.

The V and J genes are TRBV7-2 and TRBJ1-1; possible D gene TRBD1, 5 bases. The V end was cut by 2 bases, the J end by 2 bases, with 12 bases between. The CDR3 sequence is 15 residues long. CDR1 and CDR2 (germline): SGHTA, FQGNSA. The CDR3 loop is CASSLWGDGNTEAFF. As DNA, the CDR3 is TGTGCCAGCAGCTTATGGGGGGATGGAAACACTGAAGCTTTCTTT.

This clone was detected a few times. The V gene is TRBV15, the J gene TRBJ1-6; 7 nucleotides agree with TRBD1. Germline lookup yields CDR1 LNHNV and CDR2 YYDKDF (reference sequence). The CDR3 is 12 residues long. The junction had 3 bases not matched to a gene; V was cut back by 6 bases and J by 10 bases. CDR3 residues: CATREGGSPLHF. The CDR3 bases are TGTGCCACCAGGGAAGGGGGCTCACCCCTCCACTTT.

In this sample, this clone turned up once. This chain joins TRBV7-2 and TRBJ2-7; possibly TRBD1 for D (5 bases). Between the trimmed V and J ends, which lost 5 bases and 0 bases, there was a span of 14 bases. The CDR3 is 15 residues long. Germline V gene data show CDR1 as SGHTA and CDR2 as FQGNSA. DNA for the CDR3: TGTGCCAGCAGCATAATAGGGGTGGGCTCCTACGAGCAGTACTTC. Translating gives CASSIIGVGSYEQYF.

This clone has only one observation. V is TRBV30 and J is TRBJ2-7, with D possibly being TRBD1 (5 bases). Germline V gives CDR1 GTSNPN, CDR2 SVGIG (reference sequence). V dropped 0 bases and J dropped 1 base, with 13 bases sitting between them. The CDR3 is 15 residues long. The CDR3 DNA reads TGTGCCTGGAGTGTACCCAGGGTAATATCCTACGAGCAGTACTTC. The encoded protein is CAWSVPRVISYEQYF.

V usage is TRBV7-2 and J usage is TRBJ2-3; 10 bases agree with TRBD1. The CDR3 covers 16 residues. After removal of 3 bases from V and 5 bases from J, the junction contained 8 bases not matched to a gene. Germline CDR1 reads SGHTA; CDR2 reads FQGNSA. The CDR3 coding sequence is TGTGCCAGCAGCTTCGGACAGGGGGTCTTGAGAGATACGCAGTATTTT. The encoded protein is CASSFGQGVLRDTQYF.

V is TRBV10-1 and J is TRBJ2-5; 9 bases align to TRBD1. The J call may not be correct, given that the DNA end is closer to TRBJ2-7. The CDR3 is 15 amino acids. CDR1 is WNHNN and CDR2 is SYGVQD in the germline V gene (reference sequence). The CDR3 nucleotides read TGCGCCAGCAGCCGGGGACAGGGAGTCCCCTACGAGCAGTACTTC. The encoded protein is CASSRGQGVPYEQYF.

As regards this clone: At one end the junction does not follow the germline gene, possibly because of a read error. The identical CDR3 is also encoded by other nucleotide sequences in the sample. The chain employs TRBV28 and TRBJ2-3; D might be TRBD2 (6 bases). CDR1 is MDHEN, CDR2 SYDVKM, per germline. The CDR3 runs 16 residues. CDR3 loop: CASSPGPGTVKDTQYF. CDR3 coding DNA: TGTGCCAGCAGCCCGGGACCCGGGACTGTGAAAGATACACAGTATTTT. Using reference TRBV28 and TRBJ2-3 for the parts outside the CDR3, the full variable domain is DVKVTQSSRYLVKRTGEKVFLECVQDMDHENMFWYRQDPGLGLRLIYFSYDVKMKEKGDIPEGYSVSREKKERFSLILESASTNQTSMYLCASSPGPGTVKDTQYFGPGTRLTVL.

In this sample, this clone turned up once. The rearrangement joins TRBV18 to TRBJ2-7; weak D call: TRBD1 (5 bases). Trimming pared 2 bases from V and 4 bases from J, leaving 12 bases between. The length of the CDR3 is 14 residues. CDR1 is KGHSH and CDR2 is LQKENI in the germline V gene. The CDR3 DNA reads TGTGCCAGCTCACCAAGACAGAACGGGTACGAGCAGTACTTC. Its translation is CASSPRQNGYEQYF.

V gene TRBV6-1 combines with J gene TRBJ2-1; 10 bases match TRBD1. The CDR3 runs to 13 residues. Germline loops: CDR1 MNHNS, CDR2 SASEGT. V lost 8 bases, J lost 4 bases, and 2 bases stayed unmatched. This chain's CDR3 is CASGTGEYNEQFF. The CDR3 region has the DNA TGTGCCAGCGGGACAGGGGAGTACAATGAGCAGTTCTTC.

The chain has TRBV2 and TRBJ2-7; possible D gene TRBD1, 6 bases. The CDR3 has 15 residues. Germline V gene sequence: CDR1 SNHLY, CDR2 FYNNEI. The V end lost 3 bases, the J end lost 2 bases, and 14 bases lay between the germline ends. The DNA of the CDR3 is TGTGCCAGCAGTGAGCGACAGGTTGGAACCTACGAGCAGTACTTC. Translated, it gives CASSERQVGTYEQYF.

The chain links TRBV28 to TRBJ2-7; 8 bases map to TRBD2. Unmatched junction bases numbered 3, after V lost 5 bases and J lost 3 bases. Germline V CDR1 and CDR2: MDHEN, SYDVKM. The CDR3 contains 13 residues. The CDR3 coding sequence is TGTGCCAGCAGTAGCGGGAGAGGCTACGAGCAGTACTTC. Its protein product is CASSSGRGYEQYF.

This chain links TRBV6-6 with TRBJ1-5; D is possibly TRBD1 (6 bases). Germline CDR1 and CDR2: MNHNY and SVGAGI (reference sequence). The CDR3 length is 16 residues. V lost 4 bases and J 4 bases, leaving 17 bases between the germline ends. CDR3 sequence reads: CASSFPGRGVNQPQHF. The CDR3 coding sequence is TGTGCCAGCAGTTTCCCGGGGAGGGGGGTGAATCAGCCCCAGCATTTT.

V gene TRBV9 combines with J gene TRBJ2-3; D perhaps matches TRBD2 (5 bases). V lost 0 bases, J lost 0 bases, and 8 bases lay in between. The length of the CDR3 is 15 residues. Germline values: CDR1 SGDLS, CDR2 YYNGEE. The CDR3, as DNA: TGTGCCAGCAGCGTAGCGGGGTCTAGCACAGATACGCAGTATTTT. Encoded protein: CASSVAGSSTDTQYF. Drawing the rest from reference TRBV9 and TRBJ2-3, the complete variable domain is DSGVTQTPKHLITATGQRVTLRCSPRSGDLSVYWYQQSLDQGLQFLIQYYNGEERAKGNILERFSAQQFPDLHSELNLSSLELGDSALYFCASSVAGSSTDTQYFGPGTRLTVL.

Turning to this clone: Lacking the conserved final phenylalanine or tryptophan, this CDR3 likely reflects a read error. The gene calls are TRBV29-1 and TRBJ1-2; TRBD1 is a possible D gene (6 bases). The V end lost 6 bases, the J end lost 4 bases, and 9 bases lay between the germline ends. The CDR3 has 11 residues. The germline CDR1 and CDR2 sequences are SQVTM and ANQGSEA. In DNA, the CDR3 is TGCAGCGTGGGGGCGGCCTATGGCTACACCCTC. As protein: CSVGAAYGYTL.

This clone was observed a handful of times. The chain carries TRBV18 and TRBJ2-3; TRBD2 aligns across 7 bases. Germline trimming cut 3 bases from V and 4 bases from J; bases unmatched to any gene: 1. The CDR3 extends over 13 amino acids. The germline V gene has CDR1 KGHSH and CDR2 LQKENI. The CDR3 region is CASSPTSSDTQYF. The DNA for the CDR3 is TGTGCCAGCTCACCGACTAGCTCAGATACGCAGTATTTT. The full variable domain, its missing parts supplied by reference TRBV18 and TRBJ2-3, is NAGVMQNPRHLVRRRGQEARLRCSPMKGHSHVYWYRQLPEEGLKFMVYLQKENIIDESGMPKERFSAEFPKEGPSILRIQQVVRGDSAAYFCASSPTSSDTQYFGPGTRLTVL.

The rearrangement uses TRBV28 and TRBJ1-1, with TRBD1 matching 8 bases. Germline lookup yields CDR1 MDHEN and CDR2 SYDVKM. This CDR3 has 14 residues. V gave up 5 bases and J gave up 0 bases; unmatched junction bases: 2. Here the CDR3 reads CASSATGVNTEAFF. The CDR3 bases are TGTGCCAGCAGTGCGACAGGGGTGAACACTGAAGCTTTCTTT.

CDR3 DNA: TGTGCCAGCAGCCTAACCTCGGGGGAAGCTTTCTTT. It translates to CASSLTSGEAFF. The rearrangement uses TRBV28 and TRBJ1-1, with D hard to call. The germline V gene encodes CDR1 MDHEN and CDR2 SYDVKM. CDR3 length: 12 residues. Trimming took 6 bases from V and 8 from J, leaving 13 bases between them.

A few counts support this clone. The rearrangement joins TRBV27 to TRBJ1-4, with D perhaps TRBD1 (5 bases). The germline V and J ends were trimmed by 5 bases and 8 bases, with 15 bases remaining between them. The CDR3 is 14 residues long. Looked up from germline, CDR1 is MNHEY and CDR2 is SMNVEV (reference sequence). The CDR3 sequence is CASSRNGGNEKLFF. CDR3 in DNA: TGTGCCAGCAGTCGGAATGGGGGGAACGAAAAACTGTTTTTT.

The genes are TRBV27 and TRBJ2-7; tentative D call: TRBD1 (6 bases). V lost 3 bases, J lost 0 bases, and 12 bases lay in between. The CDR3 is 15 residues long. From germline, CDR1 is MNHEY and CDR2 SMNVEV (reference sequence). The CDR3, as DNA: TGTGCCAGCAGTTTGCAGGGGCTCAGCTCCTACGAGCAGTACTTC. Protein: CASSLQGLSSYEQYF.

V is TRBV28 and J is TRBJ2-7; D unresolved. Germline loops: CDR1 MDHEN, CDR2 SYDVKM. V was pared by 7 bases and J by 3 bases, with 16 bases between. CDR3 size: 14 residues. This CDR3 reads CASTIGVSNYEQYF. Here the CDR3 DNA reads TGTGCCAGCACTATAGGAGTCAGTAACTACGAGCAGTACTTC.

The sample holds a few counts of this clone. The V and J genes are TRBV19 and TRBJ2-1; TRBD2 might be the D (5 bases). Germline V gene lookup returns CDR1 LNHDA and CDR2 SQIVND (reference sequence). V was clipped by 5 bases and J by 9 bases, with 14 bases between them. This CDR3 has 13 residues. This CDR3 is CASSGSSLSEQFF. CDR3 nucleotide sequence: TGTGCCAGTAGTGGGTCTAGCTTAAGTGAGCAGTTCTTC.

The chain uses TRBV7-9 and TRBJ1-5; the D gene is possibly TRBD1 (6 bases). V was trimmed by 1 base and J by 4 bases, leaving 11 bases between them. Germline lookup yields CDR1 SEHNR and CDR2 FQNEAQ (reference sequence). The CDR3 loop spans 15 amino acids. The DNA for the CDR3 is TGTGCCAGCAGCTTAGGCACAGGGCCTAATCAGCCCCAGCATTTT. It translates to CASSLGTGPNQPQHF.

V usage is TRBV7-8 and J usage is TRBJ2-5; 10 positions agree with TRBD2. The V segment lost 2 bases and the J segment 3 bases; nucleotides outside the gene matches: 9. The germline gives CDR1 SGHVS, CDR2 FQNEAQ. The CDR3 loop spans 17 amino acids. The CDR3 here is CASSLPASGGVEETQYF. CDR3 bases: TGTGCCAGCAGCTTACCTGCTAGCGGGGGAGTTGAAGAGACCCAGTACTTC.

This clone was counted a few times. V usage is TRBV28 and J usage is TRBJ2-1, with 11 positions matching TRBD1. Germline CDR1 reads MDHEN; CDR2 reads SYDVKM. The CDR3 contains 16 residues. V gave up 6 bases and J gave up 9 bases; unmatched junction bases: 13. The DNA for the CDR3 is TGTGCCAGCAGCGCTCAAGGACAGGGGGCTGTCAGTGAGCAGTTCTTC. Translation gives CASSAQGQGAVSEQFF.

The V and J genes are TRBV6-6 and TRBJ1-5; TRBD1 aligns across 9 bases. This CDR3 has 14 amino acids. V shed 4 bases and J 7 bases; nucleotides not matched to a gene: 5. CDR1 and CDR2 from the germline V gene are MNHNY and SVGAGI (reference sequence). The CDR3 DNA reads TGTGCCAGCAGTTGGGGACAGGGCGAGCAGCCCCAGCATTTT. This codes for CASSWGQGEQPQHF.

CDR3 in amino acids: CASSLDRGTGEQYF. The CDR3, as DNA: TGTGCCAGCAGCCTGGACAGGGGGACGGGGGAGCAGTACTTC. V is TRBV7-2 and J is TRBJ2-7; 10 bases match TRBD1. The germline V gene encodes CDR1 SGHTA and CDR2 FQGNSA. The CDR3 sequence is 14 residues long. Unmatched junction bases numbered 8, after V lost 5 bases and J lost 7 bases.

There are a few counts of this clone. CDR3 nucleotides: TGTGCCAGTAGTACACTTCTACGACAGGCCTATGGCTACACCTTC. This gives the protein CASSTLLRQAYGYTF. The chain uses TRBV19 and TRBJ1-2; tentatively, D is TRBD1 (6 bases). V lost 4 bases to trimming and J lost 4 bases, with 16 bases between them. CDR3 length equals 15 residues. The germline gives CDR1 LNHDA, CDR2 SQIVND (reference sequence). The full variable domain, with the rest looked up from reference TRBV19 and TRBJ1-2, is DGGITQSPKYLFRKEGQNVTLSCEQNLNHDAMYWYRQDPGQGLRLIYYSQIVNDFQKGDIAEGYSVSREKKESFPLTVTSAQKNPTAFYLCASSTLLRQAYGYTFGSGTRLTVV.

The chain uses TRBV4-3 and TRBJ2-2, with 8 bases matching TRBD1. CDR3 size: 19 residues. Germline values: CDR1 LGHNA, CDR2 YSLEER. J was trimmed by 2 bases and V by 0 bases; bases with no gene match: 11. The CDR3 loop reads CASSQDRGTGSPNTGELFF. CDR3 bases: TGCGCCAGCAGCCAAGATCGCGGGACAGGCTCACCTAACACCGGGGAGCTGTTTTTT.

This chain links TRBV19 with TRBJ1-2, with D possibly TRBD1 on 6 matching bases. The CDR3 spans 14 residues. CDR1 is LNHDA and CDR2 is SQIVND in the germline V gene (reference sequence). Trimming removed 10 bases from V and 8 bases from J, with 23 bases in between. CDR3 protein: CATPSGTPTGGYTF. CDR3 nucleotide sequence: TGTGCCACCCCCTCGGGGACACCCACGGGCGGCTACACCTTC.

The chain has TRBV15 and TRBJ1-5; TRBD1 is a possible D gene (5 bases). CDR1 and CDR2 (germline): LNHNV, YYDKDF (reference sequence). With 3 bases removed from V and 6 bases from J, the gap between germline ends came to 21 bases. CDR3 length equals 17 residues. This CDR3 reads CATSSPNMTDFGQPQHF. The CDR3 DNA follows: TGTGCCACCAGCAGTCCGAATATGACAGATTTTGGTCAGCCCCAGCATTTT.

The rearrangement uses TRBV7-2 and TRBJ2-7; 8 bases align to TRBD1. The CDR3 totals 13 residues. Unmatched junction bases numbered 4, after V lost 5 bases and J lost 4 bases. Germline CDR1 SGHTA, CDR2 FQGNSA. This CDR3 reads CASSTRQGYEQYF. The CDR3 DNA sequence: TGTGCCAGCAGCACCAGACAGGGGTACGAGCAGTACTTC.

The chain recombines TRBV19 with TRBJ2-5, with D possibly matching TRBD1 (6 bases). Germline V lookup: CDR1 LNHDA, CDR2 SQIVND (reference sequence). V was shortened by 6 bases and J by 4 bases, with 24 bases between the two germline ends. The CDR3 is made up of 17 amino acids. As DNA, the CDR3 is TGTGCCAGTAGCTCCAGGGGTACCACTATCGTGGGAGAGACCCAGTACTTC. This sequence encodes CASSSRGTTIVGETQYF.